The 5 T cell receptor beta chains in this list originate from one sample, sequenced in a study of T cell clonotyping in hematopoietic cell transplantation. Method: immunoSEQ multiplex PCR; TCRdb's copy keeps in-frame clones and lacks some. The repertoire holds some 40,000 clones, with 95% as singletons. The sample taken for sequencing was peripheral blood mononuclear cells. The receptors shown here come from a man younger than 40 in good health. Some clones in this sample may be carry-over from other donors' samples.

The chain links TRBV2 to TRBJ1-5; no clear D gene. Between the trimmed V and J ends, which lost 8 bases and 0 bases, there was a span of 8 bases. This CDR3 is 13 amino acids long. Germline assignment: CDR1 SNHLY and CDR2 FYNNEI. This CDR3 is CASGSDSNQPQHF. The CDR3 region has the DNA TGTGCCAGCGGGTCAGATAGCAATCAGCCCCAGCATTTT. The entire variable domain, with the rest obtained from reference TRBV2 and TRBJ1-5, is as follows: EPEVTQTPSHQVTQMGQEVILRCVPISNHLYFYWYRQILGQKVEFLVSFYNNEISEKSEIFDDQFSVERPDGSNFTLKIRSTKLEDSAMYFCASGSDSNQPQHFGDGTRLSIL.

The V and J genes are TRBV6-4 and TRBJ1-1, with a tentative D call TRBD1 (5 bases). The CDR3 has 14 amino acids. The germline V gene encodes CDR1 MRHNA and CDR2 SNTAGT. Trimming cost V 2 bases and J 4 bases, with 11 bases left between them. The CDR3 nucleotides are TGTGCCAGCAGTGACGAGCAGGGTGGCACTGAAGCTTTCTTT. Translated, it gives CASSDEQGGTEAFF.

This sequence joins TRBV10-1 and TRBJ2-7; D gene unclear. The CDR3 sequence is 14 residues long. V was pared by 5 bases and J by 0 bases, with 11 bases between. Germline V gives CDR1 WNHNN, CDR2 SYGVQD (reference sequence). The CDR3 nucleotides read TGCGCCAGCAGTCTGGGCTTTTACTCCTACGAGCAGTACTTC. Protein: CASSLGFYSYEQYF.

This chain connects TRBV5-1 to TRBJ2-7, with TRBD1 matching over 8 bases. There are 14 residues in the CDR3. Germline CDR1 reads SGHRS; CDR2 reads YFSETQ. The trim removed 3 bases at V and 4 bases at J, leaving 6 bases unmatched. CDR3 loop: CASSSQGASYEQYF. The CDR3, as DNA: TGCGCCAGCAGCTCTCAGGGGGCGAGTTACGAGCAGTACTTC. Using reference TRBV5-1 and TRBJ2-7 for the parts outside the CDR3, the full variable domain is KAGVTQTPRYLIKTRGQQVTLSCSPISGHRSVSWYQQTPGQGLQFLFEYFSETQRNKGNFPGRFSGRQFSNSRSEMNVSTLELGDSALYLCASSSQGASYEQYFGPGTRLTVT.

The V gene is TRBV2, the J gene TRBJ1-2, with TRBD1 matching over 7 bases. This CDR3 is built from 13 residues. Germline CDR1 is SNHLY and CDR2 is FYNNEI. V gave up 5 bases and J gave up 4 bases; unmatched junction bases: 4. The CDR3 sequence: CASSTGQAYGYTF. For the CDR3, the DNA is TGTGCCAGCAGTACTGGACAGGCCTATGGCTACACCTTC.